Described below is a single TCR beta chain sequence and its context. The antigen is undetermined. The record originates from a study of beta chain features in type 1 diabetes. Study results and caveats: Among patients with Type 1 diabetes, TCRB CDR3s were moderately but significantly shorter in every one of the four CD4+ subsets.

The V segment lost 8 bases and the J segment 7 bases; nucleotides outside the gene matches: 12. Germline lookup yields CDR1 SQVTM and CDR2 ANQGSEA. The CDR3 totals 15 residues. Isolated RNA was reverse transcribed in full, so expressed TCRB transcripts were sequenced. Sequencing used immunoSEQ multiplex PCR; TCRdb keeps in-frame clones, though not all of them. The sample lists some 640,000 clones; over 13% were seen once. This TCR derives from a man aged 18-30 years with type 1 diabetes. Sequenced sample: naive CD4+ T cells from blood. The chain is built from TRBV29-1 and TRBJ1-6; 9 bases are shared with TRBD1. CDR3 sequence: CSPTDRDRDNSPLHF. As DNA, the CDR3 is TGCAGCCCCACAGACCGGGACAGGGACAATTCACCCCTCCACTTT. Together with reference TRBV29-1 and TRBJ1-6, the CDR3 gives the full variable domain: SAVISQKPSRDICQRGTSLTIQCQVDSQVTMMFWYRQQPGQSLTLIATANQGSEATYESGFVIDKFPISRPNLTFSTLTVSNMSPEDSSIYLCSPTDRDRDNSPLHFGNGTRLTVT.